The rows below give T cell receptor beta chains drawn from one sample of a study of cytomegalovirus exposure and HLA in healthy donors. Sequencing used immunoSEQ multiplex PCR; TCRdb keeps in-frame clones, though not all of them. The sample carries just over 150,000 clones, about three quarters recorded once. Sequenced input: PBMCs. The receptors here all came from a woman younger than 45 in good health and CMV-seronegative. Both conserved end residues are part of each CDR3. Fields, in order: clone size, V gene, J gene, D gene, CDR3 DNA, CDR3 protein. D genes are given only for firm matches. Clone size appears in some rows only: once, few, many, or a class for an expanded clone.

few	TRBV6-5	TRBJ1-3	TRBD1	TGTGCCAGCAGTGAGCAGGGGGCTCAAAACACCATATATTTT	CASSEQGAQNTIYF
.	TRBV19	TRBJ1-2	TRBD1	TGTGCCAGTGCCGGGACAGGTCTCCCCTCCTTCTATGGCTACACCTTC	CASAGTGLPSFYGYTF
.	TRBV7-9	TRBJ1-5	TRBD1	TGTGCCAGCAGCTTAGTCGGACAGGGGTTCAGCAATCAGCCCCAGCATTTT	CASSLVGQGFSNQPQHF
.	TRBV5-1	TRBJ1-3	.	TGCGCCAGCAGCCCGGGGAGAAACGCTGGAAACACCATATATTTT	CASSPGRNAGNTIYF
few	TRBV19	TRBJ2-2	TRBD2	TGTGCCAGCCGTCAGCGGGGGCGGGTTGTCGACACCGGGGAGCTGTTTTTT	CASRQRGRVVDTGELFF
.	TRBV21-1	TRBJ2-2	.	TGTGCCAGCAGATCTCTAAACACCGGGGAGCTGTTTTTT	CASRSLNTGELFF
.	TRBV7-8	TRBJ2-3	.	TGTGCCAGCAGAGCAGGGTTTGCGGATACGCAGTATTTT	CASRAGFADTQYF
.	TRBV7-9	TRBJ2-3	TRBD2	TGTGCCAGCCGATCACTAGCGGAGACAGATACGCAGTATTTT	CASRSLAETDTQYF
.	TRBV5-1	TRBJ1-1	.	TGCGCCAGCAGCAGCGGGACAATTAACACTGAAGCTTTCTTT	CASSSGTINTEAFF
.	TRBV13	TRBJ1-5	.	TGTGCCAGCAGCATCGGACAGTACAATCAGCCCCAGCATTTT	CASSIGQYNQPQHF
.	TRBV9	TRBJ1-1	.	TGTGCCAGCAGCGTCGACAAGAGTATAAACACTGAAGCTTTCTTT	CASSVDKSINTEAFF
.	TRBV28	TRBJ1-2	TRBD1	TGTGCCAGCAGTAAACAGGGGGCTGTCTATGGCTACACCTTC	CASSKQGAVYGYTF
.	TRBV30	TRBJ2-6	.	TGTGCCTGGAGTGTACGGGGGTCTGGGGCCAACGTCCTGACTTTC	CAWSVRGSGANVLTF
.	TRBV6-1	TRBJ2-1	.	TGTGCCAGCAGTGAAATACAGGGCCTCGAGGGGTTCTTC	CASSEIQGLEGFF
.	TRBV6-1	TRBJ2-7	.	TGTGCCAGCAGTGAAAATTACGGGAATGAGCAGTACTTC	CASSENYGNEQYF
.	TRBV9	TRBJ1-3	.	TGTGCCAGCAGTCCAATACAGGGTTCGTCTGGAAACACCATATATTTT	CASSPIQGSSGNTIYF
.	TRBV7-2	TRBJ2-1	.	TGTGCCAGCAGCTTTTACCACGGGTACAATGAGCAGTTCTTC	CASSFYHGYNEQFF
.	TRBV19	TRBJ1-1	TRBD1	TGTGCCAGTTCCCGGGACAGCGTTATGAACACTGAAGCTTTCTTT	CASSRDSVMNTEAFF
.	TRBV30	TRBJ2-5	.	TGTGCCTGGAGTGCCTCAAGCGGGGAGACCCAGTACTTC	CAWSASSGETQYF
few	TRBV5-4	TRBJ1-1	.	TGTGCCAGCAACAGTTACGCCAGTGCGTCCACTGAAGCTTTCTTT	CASNSYASASTEAFF
.	TRBV5-4	TRBJ2-7	.	TGTGCCAGCAGCTTGGACGGGGTCCTGGGCGAGCAGTACTTC	CASSLDGVLGEQYF
.	TRBV18	TRBJ1-1	TRBD1	TGTGCCAGCTCTGGGACAGCCAAGCCGGGGACTGAAGCTTTCTTT	CASSGTAKPGTEAFF
.	TRBV7-9	TRBJ2-7	TRBD2	TGTGCCAGCAGGCAGCGGGACGGCTCCTACGAGCAGTACTTC	CASRQRDGSYEQYF
.	TRBV11-2	TRBJ2-7	.	TGTGCCAGCAGCTTATCGCGGCCGGAAAGGCACTTC	CASSLSRPERHF
few	TRBV2	TRBJ2-5	.	TGTGCCAGCAGCGCCGGGACATCGCAAGAGACCCAGTACTTC	CASSAGTSQETQYF
.	TRBV25-1	TRBJ1-1	.	TGTGCCAGCTCTTTCTTGGGGGCGGGCACTGAAGCTTTCTTT	CASSFLGAGTEAFF
.	TRBV5-4	TRBJ2-3	TRBD1	TGTGCCAGCAGCATCGCCGGACAGGGGTTTACGCAGTATTTT	CASSIAGQGFTQYF
once	TRBV19	TRBJ2-2	.	TGTGCCAGTAGTCCATTGAGATACCCGAACACCGGGGAGCTGTTTTTT	CASSPLRYPNTGELFF
few	TRBV9	TRBJ1-6	.	TGTGCCAGCAGCGTAGCTCAGAATTCACCCCTCCACTTT	CASSVAQNSPLHF
.	TRBV5-1	TRBJ2-3	.	TGCGCCAGCAGCTTGACGTCGGGGAAAGATACGCAGTATTTT	CASSLTSGKDTQYF
.	TRBV9	TRBJ1-1	TRBD1	TGTGCCAGCAGCGTCCGGACAGGCTCGGGAATGAACACTGAAGCTTTCTTT	CASSVRTGSGMNTEAFF
few	TRBV29-1	TRBJ1-1	.	TGCAGCGTTGAGGATTGGGCAGGTTTAAGGGAAGCTTTCTTT	CSVEDWAGLREAFF
few	TRBV19	TRBJ1-1	.	TGTGCCAGTAGTGACAGGAACACTGAAGCTTTCTTT	CASSDRNTEAFF
.	TRBV10-3	TRBJ1-5	TRBD1	TGTGCCATCAGCGATGGACAGGGGCACAATCAGCCCCAGCATTTT	CAISDGQGHNQPQHF
.	TRBV6-6	TRBJ1-2	.	TGTGCCAGCAGATCCGACTCAAGTTGGGGCTACACCTTC	CASRSDSSWGYTF
.	TRBV19	TRBJ2-4	.	TGTGCCAGTAGTATAGATGGATCGCAGCTAATTCGGGACATTCAGTACTTC	CASSIDGSQLIRDIQYF
.	TRBV7-6	TRBJ2-7	TRBD1	TGTGCCAGCAGCCCATGGACAGGTTCGAGCTCCTACGAGCAGTACTTC	CASSPWTGSSSYEQYF
.	TRBV19	TRBJ1-5	TRBD1	TGTGCCAGTAGTATTTCGGACAGGGGATGGGGGAGCAATCAGCCCCAGCATTTT	CASSISDRGWGSNQPQHF
.	TRBV19	TRBJ1-2	TRBD1	TGTGCCAGTAGGGAACAAGGGGGCGAGAACTATGGCTACACCTTC	CASREQGGENYGYTF
.	TRBV2	TRBJ1-1	.	TGTGCCAGCAGTGAAGATCGGGGTCGGGCTTTCTTT	CASSEDRGRAFF
.	TRBV7-2	TRBJ1-6	.	TGTGCCAGCAGCTTAGTGCAGGGAGGGTATAATTCACCCCTCCACTTT	CASSLVQGGYNSPLHF
.	TRBV9	TRBJ1-1	TRBD1	TGTGCCAGCCGCGGACAGGAGAACACTGAAGCTTTCTTT	CASRGQENTEAFF
.	TRBV6-5	TRBJ1-1	.	TGTGCCAGCACCCACACGTCGGGGAACACTGAAGCTTTCTTT	CASTHTSGNTEAFF
.	TRBV10-1	TRBJ1-1	.	TGCGCCAGCAGTGCCCGACAGCAACATGAAGCTTTCTTT	CASSARQQHEAFF
.	TRBV9	TRBJ1-2	.	TGTGCCAGCAGCGTGAGGGTCCGGGGAAACTATGGCTACACCTTC	CASSVRVRGNYGYTF
.	TRBV7-9	TRBJ2-7	.	TGTGCCAGCCGGGGGACAGCGAGCTCCTACGAGCAGTACTTC	CASRGTASSYEQYF
.	TRBV6-1	TRBJ2-7	TRBD1	TGTGCCAGCAGTGAAGTTCAGGGGGAGAGGCACGAGCAGTACTTC	CASSEVQGERHEQYF
few	TRBV6-1	TRBJ2-7	TRBD1	TGTGCCAGCAGTCGGGCAGGGGGCGGCTCCGAGCAGTACTTC	CASSRAGGGSEQYF